This is a list of T cell receptor beta chains from one sample in a study of T cells after yellow fever vaccination. A single record per CDR3 protein comes from TCRdb applying MiXCR to the 5' RACE reads. Of about 510,000 distinct CDR3 sequences in the sample, 21% were seen once. Sequencing used PBMCs, obtained about 20 days after the first yellow fever vaccination. Receptor source: a man aged 18-30 years who received the YFV17D yellow fever vaccine. CDR3s include the opening cysteine and the closing phenylalanine or tryptophan.

J gene,V gene,CDR3 protein
TRBJ2-4,TRBV7-9,CASSLSLGPKNIQYF
TRBJ1-1,TRBV18,CASSPSPQNTEAFF
TRBJ2-1,TRBV7-2,CASILSRASYHEQFF
TRBJ2-3,TRBV12-3/TRBV12-4,CASSPGLAGPTTDTQYF
TRBJ2-1,TRBV12-3/TRBV12-4,CASIGTGAYNEQFF
TRBJ1-4,TRBV5-1,CASRDSATNEKLFF
TRBJ2-7,TRBV20-1,CSARVRRRFSYEQYF
TRBJ1-6,TRBV6-1,CASSEPRGGRSPLHF
TRBJ2-1,TRBV4-2,CASSRRASGGKSYNEQFF
TRBJ1-5,TRBV12-3/TRBV12-4,CASRGQGGAGNQPQHF